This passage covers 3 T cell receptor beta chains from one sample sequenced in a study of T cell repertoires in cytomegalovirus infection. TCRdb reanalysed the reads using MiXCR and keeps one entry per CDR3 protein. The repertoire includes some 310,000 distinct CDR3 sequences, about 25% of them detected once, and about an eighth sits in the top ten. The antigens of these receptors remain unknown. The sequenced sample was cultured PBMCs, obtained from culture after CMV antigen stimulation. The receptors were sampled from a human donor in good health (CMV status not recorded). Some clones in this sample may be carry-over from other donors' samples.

The CDR3 nucleotides read TGTGCCAGTAGAGCGGGACAGGACACAGATACGCAGTATTTT. Residues: CASRAGQDTDTQYF. V and J are TRBV19 and TRBJ2-3; TRBD1 is a possible D gene (8 bases). Trimming stripped 6 bases from V and 2 bases from J, with 12 bases between. This CDR3 contains 14 residues. Germline V gene lookup returns CDR1 LNHDA and CDR2 SQIVND (reference sequence).

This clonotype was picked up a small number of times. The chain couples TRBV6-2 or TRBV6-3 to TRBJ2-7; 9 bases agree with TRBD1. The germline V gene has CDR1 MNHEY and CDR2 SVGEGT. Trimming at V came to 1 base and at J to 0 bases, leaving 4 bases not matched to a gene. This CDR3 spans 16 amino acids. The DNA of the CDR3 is TGTGCCAGCAGTTACTTAACAGGGGGCTCCTCCTACGAGCAGTACTTC. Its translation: CASSYLTGGSSYEQYF.

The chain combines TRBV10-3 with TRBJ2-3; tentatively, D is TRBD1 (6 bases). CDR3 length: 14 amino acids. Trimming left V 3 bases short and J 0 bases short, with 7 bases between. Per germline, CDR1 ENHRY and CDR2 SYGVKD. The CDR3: CAISDDRSTDTQYF. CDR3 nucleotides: TGTGCCATCAGTGATGACAGGAGCACAGATACGCAGTATTTT.